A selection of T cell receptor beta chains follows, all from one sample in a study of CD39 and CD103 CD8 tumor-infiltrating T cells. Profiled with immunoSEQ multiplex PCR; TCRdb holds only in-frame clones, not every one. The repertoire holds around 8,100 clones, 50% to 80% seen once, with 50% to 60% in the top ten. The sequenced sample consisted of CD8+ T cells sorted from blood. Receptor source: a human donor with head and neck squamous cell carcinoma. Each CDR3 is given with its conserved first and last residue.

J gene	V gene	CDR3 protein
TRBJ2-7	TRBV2	CASSEAGRGAPYEQYF
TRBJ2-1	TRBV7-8	CASSLEILNEQFF
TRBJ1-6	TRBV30	CAWTSVLSYNSPLHF
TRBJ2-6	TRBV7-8	CASTQGGANVLTF
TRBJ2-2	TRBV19	CASSIDPAGGGTGELFF
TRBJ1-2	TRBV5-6	CASSLAGLNYGYTF
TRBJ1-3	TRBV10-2	CASGSTYSGNTIYF
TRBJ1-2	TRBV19	CASGISLTNYGYTF
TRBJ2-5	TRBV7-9	CASSLPARETQYF
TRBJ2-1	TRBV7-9	CASSLSTGVNEQFF
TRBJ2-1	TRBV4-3	CASSPSGTSGIYNEQFF
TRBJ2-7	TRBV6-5	CASSYSNPDEYEQYF
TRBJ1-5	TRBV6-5	CASSKTTGANQPQHF
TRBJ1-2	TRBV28	CACAPLFLRGYYGYTF
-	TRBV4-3	CASSQALGTSYYEQYF
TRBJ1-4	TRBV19	CASSIPETGDYNEKLFF